One sample yielded the 17 T cell receptor beta chains listed below, sequenced in a study of shared clonotypes between healthy human individuals. This table comes from immunoSEQ multiplex PCR, and its TCRdb copy is limited to in-frame clones, with some not included. Altogether about 1.4 million clones are present, roughly 96% being singletons, with the ten largest covering about 1%. Sequenced: naive CD4+ T cells sorted from blood. The subset was: CD45RA+ positively selected. The receptors stem from a man aged 25-45 years in good health.

This chain links TRBV7-6 with TRBJ2-3; 9 nucleotides line up with TRBD2. This CDR3 is built from 16 residues. With 2 bases clipped from V and 1 base from J, the junction kept 4 bases outside the gene matches. Germline-derived CDR1 and CDR2 are SGHVS and FNYEAQ. CDR3 region: CASSLRREGGTDTQYF. The CDR3 nucleotides read TGTGCCAGCAGCTTACGGCGGGAGGGTGGCACAGATACGCAGTATTTT.

The chain uses TRBV19 and TRBJ2-3, with 7 bases that match TRBD2. Germline CDR1 is LNHDA and CDR2 is SQIVND (reference sequence). The CDR3 spans 14 residues. The V and J ends lost 6 bases and 4 bases, in that order; junction bases with no gene match: 7. The chain's CDR3 is CASRTARGADTQYF. For the CDR3, the DNA is TGTGCCAGTAGAACGGCCCGGGGGGCAGATACGCAGTATTTT.

This sequence joins TRBV11-3 and TRBJ2-1, with 12 bases lining up with TRBD2. CDR1 and CDR2 (germline): SGHNT, YENEEA. The CDR3 loop spans 16 amino acids. With 3 bases clipped from V and 6 bases from J, the junction kept 6 bases outside the gene matches. Here the CDR3 reads CASSFGMTSGSNEQFF. CDR3 nucleotide sequence: TGTGCCAGCAGCTTTGGGATGACTAGCGGGAGCAATGAGCAGTTCTTC.

V is TRBV29-1 and J is TRBJ2-6; D is undetermined. Germline loops: CDR1 SQVTM, CDR2 ANQGSEA. Trimming stripped 4 bases from V and 2 bases from J, with 9 bases between. This CDR3 has 14 residues. DNA of the CDR3: TGCAGCGTTGTAGGGAATGCTGGGGCCAACGTCCTGACTTTC. Its translation: CSVVGNAGANVLTF.

This chain connects TRBV6-4 to TRBJ2-1; 9 nucleotides match TRBD2. The junction had 14 bases not matched to a gene; V was cut back by 4 bases and J by 10 bases. CDR1 and CDR2 (germline): MRHNA, SNTAGT. The CDR3 has 16 amino acids. CDR3 DNA sequence: TGTGCCAGCAGTGCCCTAGCGGGACCCCCCACAGGGGAGCAGTTCTTC. Translating gives CASSALAGPPTGEQFF.

The chain combines TRBV4-3 with TRBJ1-1; D uncertain. Germline values: CDR1 LGHNA, CDR2 YSLEER. The CDR3 is 14 residues long. Trimming took off 4 bases at V and 0 bases at J, with 9 bases between the two ends. This chain's CDR3 is CASSRYQLNTEAFF. For the CDR3, the DNA is TGCGCCAGCAGCCGATACCAGCTGAACACTGAAGCTTTCTTT.

This chain connects TRBV2 to TRBJ1-3; TRBD1 is a possible D gene (5 bases). CDR3 length equals 14 residues. The V end lost 6 bases, the J end lost 3 bases, and 12 bases lay between the germline ends. CDR1 is SNHLY and CDR2 is FYNNEI in the germline V gene. The CDR3 region has the DNA TGTGCCAGCAGCGCCACAGGAGGTGGAAACACCATATATTTT. It translates to CASSATGGGNTIYF.

The V call is TRBV9, the J call TRBJ2-7; 7 nucleotides align to TRBD2. The CDR3 has 15 amino acids. CDR1 is SGDLS and CDR2 is YYNGEE in the germline V gene. V was clipped by 3 bases and J by 0 bases; unmatched bases: 6. CDR3 region: CASSEGLLSSYEQYF. The CDR3 bases are TGTGCCAGCAGCGAGGGACTACTGAGCTCCTACGAGCAGTACTTC.

The V call is TRBV28, the J call TRBJ2-1; D may be TRBD1 (6 bases). The CDR3 totals 13 residues. From germline, CDR1 is MDHEN and CDR2 SYDVKM. V lost 1 base to trimming and J lost 14 bases, with 15 bases between them. CDR3 DNA: TGTGCCAGCAGTTTATATCGGACAGCGGTTAAGTTCTTC. It specifies CASSLYRTAVKFF.

This clone showed up just a few times. Other DNA sequences in this specimen translate into the identical CDR3. This chain links TRBV9 with TRBJ2-2; the D gene is possibly TRBD1 (5 bases). Per the germline V gene, CDR1 is SGDLS and CDR2 is YYNGEE. Trimming cost V 0 bases and J 7 bases, with 7 bases left between them. The CDR3 spans 13 residues. The CDR3 nucleotides are TGTGCCAGCAGCGTAGGGGGCGACGGGGAGCTGTTTTTT. It encodes CASSVGGDGELFF. Based on the CDR3 plus reference TRBV9 and TRBJ2-2, the full variable domain is DSGVTQTPKHLITATGQRVTLRCSPRSGDLSVYWYQQSLDQGLQFLIQYYNGEERAKGNILERFSAQQFPDLHSELNLSSLELGDSALYFCASSVGGDGELFFGEGSRLTVL.

This chain joins TRBV6-6 and TRBJ2-4, with a weak D call TRBD2 (6 bases). The V end lost 6 bases, the J end lost 0 bases, and 15 bases lay between the germline ends. Germline V gene lookup returns CDR1 MNHNY and CDR2 SVGAGI (reference sequence). This CDR3 comprises 16 residues. CDR3 in amino acids: CASRALATKAKNIQYF. DNA for the CDR3: TGTGCCAGCAGAGCTCTAGCGACCAAAGCCAAAAACATTCAGTACTTC.

Written as DNA, the CDR3 is TGTGCCAGCAGCCCCAGGCGGCGAAACACCATATATTTT. Translated, it gives CASSPRRRNTIYF. The J gene is TRBJ1-3, the V gene TRBV7-9; the D is unclear. Germline V gene lookup returns CDR1 SEHNR and CDR2 FQNEAQ (reference sequence). The CDR3 extends over 13 amino acids. V shed 5 bases and J shed 5 bases, with 10 bases lying between them.

This chain uses TRBV4-1 with TRBJ2-7; D remains ambiguous. Germline V gene data show CDR1 as MGHRA and CDR2 as YSYEKL. The CDR3 loop spans 13 amino acids. V gave up 0 bases and J gave up 4 bases, with 7 bases separating them. CDR3 sequence reads: CASSQDPVYEQYF. CDR3 nucleotide sequence: TGCGCCAGCAGCCAAGATCCCGTTTACGAGCAGTACTTC.

The chain is built from TRBV5-5 and TRBJ2-7; weak D call: TRBD1 (5 bases). CDR3 length: 13 residues. From germline, CDR1 is SGHKS and CDR2 YYEKEE (reference sequence). Between the trimmed V and J ends, which lost 4 bases and 4 bases, there was a span of 12 bases. Written as DNA, the CDR3 is TGTGCCAGCAGCGAAGGGGTGAGGTACGAGCAGTACTTC. Encoded protein: CASSEGVRYEQYF. The whole variable domain, remainder taken from reference TRBV5-5 and TRBJ2-7, is DAGVTQSPTHLIKTRGQQVTLRCSPISGHKSVSWYQQVLGQGPQFIFQYYEKEERGRGNFPDRFSARQFPNYSSELNVNALLLGDSALYLCASSEGVRYEQYFGPGTRLTVT.

CDR3 DNA sequence: TGTGCCAGCAGTTACCGGACGAACACCGGGGAGCTGTTTTTT. Amino acids: CASSYRTNTGELFF. The chain has TRBV6-5 and TRBJ2-2; no firm D call. Germline CDR1 MNHEY, CDR2 SVGAGI. The CDR3 runs 14 residues. The V end was cut by 2 bases, the J end by 0 bases, with 4 bases between.

This chain joins TRBV19 and TRBJ2-7; 8 nucleotides match TRBD2. Germline CDR1 is LNHDA and CDR2 is SQIVND (reference sequence). The V and J ends lost 4 bases and 2 bases, in that order; junction bases with no gene match: 4. The CDR3 has 14 amino acids. The CDR3 sequence: CASSSGGRPYEQYF. The CDR3, as DNA: TGTGCCAGTAGTAGCGGGGGGCGCCCCTACGAGCAGTACTTC.

The chain is built from TRBV18 and TRBJ2-5, with D unclear. CDR1 is KGHSH, CDR2 LQKENI, per germline. This CDR3 is built from 16 residues. V was pared by 3 bases and J by 9 bases, with 23 bases between. CDR3 nucleotides: TGTGCCAGCTCACCCAGATTTGATTTGGGTCCCTCGGCCCAGTACTTC. This encodes CASSPRFDLGPSAQYF.